A selection of T cell receptor beta chains follows, all from one sample in a study of cytotoxic CD8 clonotypes in ibrutinib-treated CLL. Profiling relied on immunoSEQ multiplex PCR, and the TCRdb table lists in-frame clones only, not all of them. The sample includes some 160,000 clones, about four fifths of them seen just once. Sample: PBMCs, taken after 12 months of ibrutinib treatment. Receptors originate from a human donor with chronic lymphocytic leukemia. The CDR3 runs from the conserved cysteine through the conserved F or W. D genes are given only for firm matches. The listing skips clone size in some rows; elsewhere it reads once, few, many or a size class.

cdr3_length j_call v_call d_call clone_size cdr3_aa cdr3_nt
14 TRBJ2-7 TRBV7-6 TRBD2 . CASSPGTSGYEQYF TGTGCCAGCAGCCCCGGGACTAGCGGGTACGAGCAGTACTTC
15 TRBJ1-3 TRBV7-9 . once CASSLNRDSGNTIYF TGTGCCAGCAGCTTAAATCGGGACTCTGGAAACACCATATATTTT
15 TRBJ2-2 TRBV27 . . CASGGGRANTGELFF TGTGCCAGCGGGGGGGGCAGAGCGAACACCGGGGAGCTGTTTTTT
14 TRBJ2-5 TRBV5-1 . . CASSPAATGETQYF TGCGCCAGCAGCCCGGCGGCTACTGGAGAGACCCAGTACTTC
12 TRBJ1-2 TRBV7-8 . . CASSLVNYGYTF TGTGCCAGCAGCCTAGTTAACTATGGCTACACCTTC
16 TRBJ1-5 TRBV19 TRBD1 . CASSLLGQGQDQPQHF TGTGCCAGTAGTCTGTTGGGACAGGGACAGGATCAGCCCCAGCATTTT
14 TRBJ1-1 TRBV19 . . CASSMDGQNTEAFF TGTGCCAGTAGTATGGACGGGCAGAACACTGAAGCTTTCTTT
15 TRBJ2-7 TRBV4-2 . . CASSQDLWGAYEQYF TGTGCCAGCAGCCAAGATTTATGGGGGGCCTACGAGCAGTACTTC
14 TRBJ2-7 TRBV7-9 . few CASRLARESYEQYF TGTGCCAGCAGGTTGGCTCGGGAGTCCTACGAGCAGTACTTC
13 TRBJ1-1 TRBV5-4 . . CASSLGGGTEAFF TGTGCCAGCAGCTTGGGAGGGGGGACTGAAGCTTTCTTT
12 TRBJ2-7 TRBV6-6 . once CASSPGANQQYF TGTGCCAGCAGCCCTGGGGCCAATCAGCAGTACTTC
13 TRBJ2-7 TRBV28 . . CASSSGQNYEQYF TGTGCCAGCAGTTCCGGACAGAACTACGAGCAGTACTTC
16 TRBJ2-3 TRBV5-1 TRBD2 . CASSSLAGGPGDTQYF TGCGCCAGCAGCTCTCTAGCGGGAGGGCCGGGAGATACGCAGTATTTT
18 TRBJ2-2 TRBV7-2 TRBD2 . CASSLFRLAGGPGGELFF TGTGCCAGCAGCTTATTTCGTCTAGCGGGGGGGCCCGGCGGGGAGCTGTTTTTT
15 TRBJ1-1 TRBV15 . once CATSRENRRNTEAFF TGTGCCACCAGCAGAGAAAATCGGAGAAACACTGAAGCTTTCTTT
15 TRBJ1-5 TRBV9 . . CASSVGRDGNQPQHF TGTGCCAGCAGCGTTGGTCGGGACGGCAATCAGCCCCAGCATTTT
19 TRBJ1-5 TRBV18 TRBD1 . CASSPRIRGQGALRQPQHF TGTGCCAGCTCACCACGGATACGTGGACAGGGCGCTCTCCGTCAGCCCCAGCATTTT
15 TRBJ1-2 TRBV7-3 TRBD1 . CASSLGQGANYGYTF TGTGCCAGCAGCTTAGGACAGGGGGCTAACTATGGCTACACCTTC
15 TRBJ1-1 TRBV7-9 . once CASSLEGFGNTEAFF TGTGCCAGCAGCTTAGAAGGGTTTGGGAACACTGAAGCTTTCTTT
16 TRBJ2-4 TRBV9 TRBD1 . CASSAGGQGAKNIQYF TGTGCCAGCAGCGCGGGGGGACAGGGTGCCAAAAACATTCAGTACTTC
13 TRBJ1-4 TRBV27 . . CASRVGGREKLFF TGTGCCAGCCGAGTCGGGGGACGCGAAAAACTGTTTTTT
15 TRBJ1-2 TRBV9 TRBD1 . CASSAVHRGQDGYTF TGTGCCAGCAGCGCAGTACACAGGGGGCAGGATGGCTACACCTTC
14 TRBJ2-1 TRBV2 TRBD2 . CASSKREGLDEQFF TGTGCCAGCAGTAAGCGGGAGGGCCTGGATGAGCAGTTCTTC
16 TRBJ2-7 TRBV2 TRBD1 . CASNVRTARGIGEQYF TGTGCCAGCAACGTCCGGACGGCCAGGGGGATCGGCGAGCAGTACTTC
15 TRBJ2-3 TRBV19 . . CASSSGVVGTDTQYF TGTGCCAGTAGCTCAGGGGTTGTGGGCACAGATACGCAGTATTTT
14 TRBJ1-2 TRBV18 . . CASSQNGGLDGYTF TGTGCCAGCTCCCAAAACGGGGGGTTGGATGGCTACACCTTC
15 TRBJ2-1 TRBV5-4 TRBD2 . CASREAGGVYNEQFF TGTGCCAGCAGAGAAGCGGGAGGGGTTTACAATGAGCAGTTCTTC
11 TRBJ2-5 TRBV2 . . CASSDLGTQYF TGTGCCAGCAGTGATCTTGGGACCCAGTACTTC
14 TRBJ1-1 TRBV10-3 TRBD1 . CAIRDQTGGTEAFF TGTGCCATCAGGGACCAGACAGGGGGCACTGAAGCTTTCTTT
15 TRBJ1-1 TRBV10-1 . few CASSESEVLNTEAFF TGCGCCAGCAGTGAGTCCGAAGTCCTGAACACTGAAGCTTTCTTT
16 TRBJ2-3 TRBV27 . . CASSPPSWRPPDTQYF TGTGCCAGCAGTCCCCCTAGCTGGAGACCCCCAGATACGCAGTATTTT
13 TRBJ1-6 TRBV28 . few CASSSRTSSPLHF TGTGCCAGCAGTTCCAGGACTTCTTCACCCCTCCACTTT
14 TRBJ1-5 TRBV19 . . CASTQTGSNQPQHF TGTGCCAGTACTCAGACAGGAAGCAATCAGCCCCAGCATTTT
15 TRBJ2-7 TRBV28 TRBD1 . CASSPSYRGRYEQYF TGTGCCAGCAGTCCCTCCTACAGGGGGAGATACGAGCAGTACTTC
12 TRBJ2-7 TRBV18 . once CASSPVSSEQYF TGTGCCAGCTCACCGGTTTCGTCCGAGCAGTACTTC
16 TRBJ2-1 TRBV7-8 TRBD1 . CASSARRDRGDNEQFF TGTGCCAGCAGCGCCCGCCGGGACAGGGGAGACAATGAGCAGTTCTTC
14 TRBJ1-5 TRBV5-4 TRBD1 . CASSTGTGNQIQHF TGTGCCAGCAGCACCGGGACAGGGAATCAGATCCAGCATTTT
15 TRBJ2-6 TRBV7-2 . . CASSLTGSGANVLTF TGTGCCAGCAGCTTAACAGGTTCCGGGGCCAACGTCCTGACTTTC
16 TRBJ2-5 TRBV7-2 . . CASSLSFGVGQETQYF TGTGCCAGCAGCTTATCGTTTGGCGTAGGCCAAGAGACCCAGTACTTC
15 TRBJ1-6 TRBV6-5 . . CASSYSGRYNSPLHF TGTGCCAGCAGTTACTCCGGGCGCTATAATTCACCCCTCCACTTT
18 TRBJ1-1 TRBV5-1 TRBD1 once CASSFVVGWGQMNTEAFF TGCGCCAGCAGCTTCGTTGTTGGGTGGGGACAGATGAACACTGAAGCTTTCTTT
15 TRBJ2-7 TRBV28 . . CASSGSKGMKGEQYF TGTGCCAGCAGCGGTTCGAAGGGAATGAAGGGCGAGCAGTACTTC